The rows below give T cell receptor beta chains drawn from one sample of a study of early T cells in non-severe SARS-CoV-2 infection. TCRdb independently ran MiXCR on the 5' RACE reads; one entry per CDR3 protein. The sample carries about 33,000 distinct CDR3 sequences, under 6% recorded once. The specimen was whole blood. Receptors were obtained from an adult who was a healthcare worker with PCR-confirmed SARS-CoV-2 infection or an uninfected control (not recorded which). The CDR3 runs from the conserved cysteine through the conserved F or W. Fields, in order: D gene, V gene, clone size, J gene, CDR3 DNA, CDR3 protein. The D gene is left open where the match is weak. A clone size is listed for some rows: how often the clone was seen (once, few, many), or a class if it is expanded.

>TRBD2|TRBV28|-|TRBJ2-3
TGTGCCAGCAGTCCGCCGGGCGGGGGGTCCACAGATACGCAGTATTTT
CASSPPGGGSTDTQYF
>-|TRBV11-1|many|TRBJ2-2
TGTGCCAGCAGCTTCCGGGGGGCGTCCACCGGGGAGCTGTTTTTT
CASSFRGASTGELFF
>-|TRBV19|few|TRBJ2-7
TGTGCCAGTAGTATAAGGCCGACAGGCGGTGACTACGAGCAGTACTTC
CASSIRPTGGDYEQYF
>-|TRBV7-9|few|TRBJ2-1
TGTGCCAGCAGCGAAACAGGACGGCTAAAGTTCTTC
CASSETGRLKFF
>-|TRBV7-2|few|TRBJ2-7
TGTGCCAGCAGAGCGGGTGGACCCGAGCAGTACTTC
CASRAGGPEQYF
>-|TRBV29-1|many|TRBJ1-1
TGCAGCGTTGGTAACAGCGACACTGAAGCTTTCTTT
CSVGNSDTEAFF
>TRBD2|TRBV11-2|few|TRBJ2-1
TGTGCCAGCAGCTCGACTAGCGGGGTGGATGAGCAGTTCTTC
CASSSTSGVDEQFF
>TRBD2|TRBV9|-|TRBJ2-2
TGTGCCAGCAGCCCCAAGGAGCGGGGTTCCACCGGGGAGCTGTTTTTT
CASSPKERGSTGELFF
>-|TRBV20-1|many|TRBJ2-1
TGCAGTGCCCCCTGGGGGGATGAGCAGTTCTTC
CSAPWGDEQFF
>TRBD1|TRBV18|-|TRBJ2-1
TGTGCCAGCTCACCCGGGACAGGGGTGCACGAGCAGTTCTTC
CASSPGTGVHEQFF
>TRBD1|TRBV7-2|-|TRBJ2-4
TGTGCCAGCAGCTTAGACGGGACAGGGGATCAGTACTTC
CASSLDGTGDQYF